This T cell receptor beta chain was sequenced during a study of radiation and T cells in renal cell carcinoma. For this clone: Its antigen is not identified.

CDR3 length: 15 residues. Germline CDR1 is SGHTA and CDR2 is FQGNSA. Broader study findings: In blood, top tumor clones expanded by 2 weeks, shrinking by 4.

This sample's time point: baseline pretreatment blood. Treatment noted: 15 Gy SBRT to primary tumor, nephrectomy 4 weeks later. Serial blood draws occurred at baseline and 2 and 4 weeks post-SBRT. Method: immunoSEQ multiplex PCR; TCRdb's copy keeps in-frame clones and lacks some. This sample has roughly 120,000 clones; roughly 85% occur once, and the top ten carry 3%. The sample here was blood, taken from a patient whose treatment included radiotherapy and nephrectomy. The genes are TRBV7-2 and TRBJ2-5, with 7 bases identical to TRBD1. TRBJ2-7 matches the DNA end more closely, so the J call is doubtful. The clonotype was recovered from a woman aged 55 to 70 with renal cell carcinoma. CDR3 loop: CASSLVGQSNYEQYF. CDR3 DNA: TGTGCCAGCAGCTTAGTGGGACAGTCAAACTACGAGCAGTACTTC.